This entry lists 30 T cell receptor beta chains sequenced from one sample in a study of T cell repertoires in cytomegalovirus infection. TCRdb reprocessed the reads via MiXCR and lists one record per CDR3 protein. The top ten hold 25% to 30% of the sample, which has 150,000 to 200,000 distinct CDR3 sequences, approximately 15% seen once. The sample taken for sequencing was PBMCs. These receptors were taken from a human donor in good health (CMV status not recorded). Some clones in this sample may be carry-over from other donors' samples.

This chain links TRBV9 with TRBJ2-4; TRBD1 matches at 8 bases. CDR1 is SGDLS, CDR2 YYNGEE, per germline. J was trimmed by 8 bases and V by 4 bases; bases with no gene match: 11. The CDR3 consists of 15 residues. The CDR3 region has the DNA TGTGCCAGCAGCTCTACTCTTGACAGGGGTGACATTCAGTACTTC. Protein: CASSSTLDRGDIQYF.

This clonotype was counted at least ten times. The chain has TRBV7-2 and TRBJ1-1, with 8 positions matching TRBD1. V lost 3 bases and J lost 7; bases outside the gene matches: 13. The CDR3 runs to 16 residues. CDR1 is SGHTA and CDR2 is FQGNSA in the germline V gene. The CDR3 coding sequence is TGTGCCAGCAGCTTCGGTAGGACAGGGTTACGGTATGAAGCTTTCTTT. Translated: CASSFGRTGLRYEAFF.

This clonotype was seen ten or more times. The gene calls are TRBV25-1 and TRBJ1-2; D possibly corresponds to TRBD1 (5 bases). The CDR3 is 14 residues long. Per the germline V gene, CDR1 is MGHDK and CDR2 is SYGVNS. V was shortened by 1 base and J by 4 bases, with 10 bases between the two germline ends. In DNA, the CDR3 is TGTGCCAGCAGTGAATGGGGGGGACTCTATGGCTACACCTTC. It yields the protein CASSEWGGLYGYTF.

This clonotype was detected many times. The CDR3 reads CASSPRGDGNQPQHF. Written as DNA, the CDR3 is TGTGCCAGCAGCCCGAGGGGAGATGGAAATCAGCCCCAGCATTTT. The chain carries TRBV7-2 and TRBJ1-5; TRBD1 might be the D (5 bases). From germline, CDR1 is SGHTA and CDR2 FQGNSA. The germline V and J ends were trimmed by 5 bases and 4 bases, with 15 bases remaining between them. The CDR3 covers 15 residues.

The chain is built from TRBV5-1 and TRBJ1-2; 7 nucleotides line up with TRBD1. Germline CDR1 SGHRS, CDR2 YFSETQ. This CDR3 comprises 17 residues. The J segment lost 3 bases and the V segment lost 2 bases, leaving 13 bases of the junction unmatched. The CDR3 loop is CASSFAGRGGADYGYTF. For the CDR3, the DNA is TGCGCCAGCAGCTTTGCCGGCAGGGGGGGCGCGGACTATGGCTACACCTTC.

This clonotype was found a few times. The chain recombines TRBV4-2 with TRBJ1-5; no firm D call. CDR3 length: 13 residues. Trimming left V 4 bases short and J 8 bases short, with 12 bases between. Per germline, CDR1 LGHNA and CDR2 YNFKEQ. The CDR3 nucleotides are TGTGCCAGCAGCCCCGGACGGAACGAGCCCCAGCATTTT. Protein sequence: CASSPGRNEPQHF.

This clonotype appeared many times. The chain combines TRBV7-8 with TRBJ1-5; 7 bases are shared with TRBD1. The CDR3 contains 14 residues. The germline V gene has CDR1 SGHVS and CDR2 FQNEAQ. V lost 5 bases to trimming and J lost 2 bases; unmatched junction nucleotides: 3. This CDR3 is CASSAGQGNQPQHF. CDR3 bases: TGTGCCAGCAGCGCCGGACAGGGCAATCAGCCCCAGCATTTT.

V gene TRBV6-5 combines with J gene TRBJ2-6; 8 positions match TRBD2. This CDR3 is 16 amino acids long. The trim removed 5 bases at V and 1 base at J, leaving 4 bases unmatched. Germline V lookup: CDR1 MNHEY, CDR2 SVGAGI. The CDR3 bases are TGTGCCAGCAGTACCTCGGGAGGGTCTGGGGCCAACGTCCTGACTTTC. This encodes CASSTSGGSGANVLTF.

This clonotype was seen ten or more times. The chain joins TRBV7-6 to TRBJ2-3, with 13 bases fitting TRBD2. Germline-derived CDR1 and CDR2 are SGHVS and FNYEAQ. V dropped 1 base and J dropped 4; count of bases not matched to a gene: 5. There are 17 residues in the CDR3. CDR3 DNA: TGTGCCAGCAGCTTAGTAGGGACTAGCGGGAAGTCAGATACGCAGTATTTT. This gives the protein CASSLVGTSGKSDTQYF.

This clonotype was counted ten times or more. The gene calls are TRBV5-6 and TRBJ2-3; TRBD2 agrees at 7 bases. The CDR3 is 14 residues long. Germline V lookup: CDR1 SGHDT, CDR2 YYEEEE. J was trimmed by 5 bases and V by 1 base; bases with no gene match: 4. CDR3: CASSLKGRGDTQYF. The CDR3 DNA reads TGTGCCAGCAGCTTGAAGGGGAGGGGAGATACGCAGTATTTT.

At least ten counts were recorded for this clonotype. This chain connects TRBV18 to TRBJ1-1; D is unclear. The V gene lost 3 bases and the J gene lost 3 bases, with 8 bases spanning the gap. Per the germline V gene, CDR1 is KGHSH and CDR2 is LQKENI. CDR3 length: 13 residues. DNA of the CDR3: TGTGCCAGCTCACCCCTTGGGTACACTGAAGCTTTCTTT. Amino acids: CASSPLGYTEAFF.

This clonotype was detected many times. The rearrangement uses TRBV7-8 and TRBJ1-1; D is undetermined. The CDR3 has 17 residues. V was pared by 6 bases and J by 3 bases, with 23 bases between. Germline CDR1 is SGHVS and CDR2 is FQNEAQ. CDR3 in amino acids: CASSPTDRKGWDTEAFF. The CDR3 DNA follows: TGTGCCAGCAGTCCTACCGACCGGAAGGGTTGGGACACTGAAGCTTTCTTT.

This clonotype was observed many times. The rearrangement joins TRBV6-6 to TRBJ1-1, with D maybe TRBD1 (5 bases). Trimming shortened V by 7 bases and J by 9 bases, and 21 bases separated the two germline ends. This CDR3 region has 14 residues. CDR1 is MNHNY and CDR2 is SVGAGI in the germline V gene (reference sequence). In nucleotides, the CDR3 is TGTGCCAGCAACTTCCTCCCCGGGGGTACGCAAGCTTTCTTT. Translating it yields CASNFLPGGTQAFF.

This clonotype has at least ten counts. This chain connects TRBV28 to TRBJ2-7, with D uncertain. The V and J ends lost 3 bases and 2 bases respectively, with 8 bases between them. The CDR3 spans 13 residues. CDR1 and CDR2 (germline): MDHEN, SYDVKM. CDR3 in amino acids: CASSLAATYEQYF. CDR3 sequence (DNA): TGTGCCAGCAGTTTGGCGGCTACCTACGAGCAGTACTTC.

This rearrangement joins TRBV30 to TRBJ1-2; 7 bases map to TRBD1. The CDR3 sequence is 15 residues long. Germline V lookup: CDR1 GTSNPN, CDR2 SVGIG (reference sequence). The J segment lost 4 bases and the V segment lost 4 bases, leaving 12 bases of the junction unmatched. CDR3 residues: CAWMLQGTRGYGYTF. CDR3 DNA sequence: TGTGCCTGGATGCTACAGGGGACCCGCGGCTATGGCTACACCTTC.

This clonotype has a handful of counts. The chain has TRBV12-3 or TRBV12-4 and TRBJ1-5; no reliable D call. Trimming cost V 3 bases and J 6 bases, with 9 bases left between them. The CDR3 runs to 13 residues. This chain's CDR3 is CASSFRQSQPQHF. In DNA, the CDR3 is TGTGCCAGCAGTTTTCGCCAATCTCAGCCCCAGCATTTT.

The V call is TRBV7-9, the J call TRBJ1-1; the match to TRBD1 covers 10 bases. The CDR3 is made up of 17 amino acids. Germline V lookup: CDR1 SEHNR, CDR2 FQNEAQ (reference sequence). The ends lost 1 base at V and 1 base at J; junction bases unmatched: 6. This CDR3 is CASSLVGTGERNTEAFF. CDR3 DNA sequence: TGTGCCAGCAGCTTAGTTGGGACAGGGGAGAGGAACACTGAAGCTTTCTTT.

In this sample, this clonotype turned up many times. The rearrangement links TRBV7-8 to TRBJ2-2; tentatively, D is TRBD1 (6 bases). The CDR3 runs 14 residues. Germline CDR1 SGHVS, CDR2 FQNEAQ. Trimming cost V 5 bases and J 4 bases, with 11 bases left between them. The CDR3 DNA reads TGTGCCAGCAGCGGTACAGGGCCCACCGGGGAGCTGTTTTTT. This gives the protein CASSGTGPTGELFF.

The gene calls are TRBV7-9 and TRBJ1-2; D ambiguous. CDR1 is SEHNR, CDR2 FQNEAQ, per germline (reference sequence). The ends were cut back, 5 bases at V and 6 bases at J, with 19 bases in the middle. The CDR3 is made up of 15 amino acids. Here the CDR3 DNA reads TGTGCCAGCAGCCCACGGACGTCTTCGCCCGATGGCTACACCTTC. This gives the protein CASSPRTSSPDGYTF.

This clonotype was detected a few times. The junction departs from the called germline gene at one end, perhaps through a read error. V is TRBV7-7 and J is TRBJ2-1, with 7 bases fitting TRBD1. The V gene's germline CDR1 is SSHAT and CDR2 FNYEAQ (reference sequence). This CDR3 is 15 amino acids long. This chain's CDR3 is CASSLNPGQNNEQFF. CDR3 bases: TGTGCTAGCAGCCTCAACCCGGGACAGAACAATGAGCAGTTCTTC.

The sample holds many counts of this clonotype. The chain links TRBV7-2 to TRBJ2-7, with D perhaps TRBD1 (6 bases). The CDR3 is 18 residues long. Looked up from germline, CDR1 is SGHTA and CDR2 is FQGNSA. Trimming took 3 bases from V and 1 from J, leaving 22 bases between them. This CDR3 reads CASSFVGPETGFSYEQYF. CDR3 bases: TGTGCCAGCAGCTTCGTAGGTCCCGAGACAGGATTTTCCTACGAGCAGTACTTC.

This clonotype was seen repeatedly, ten times or more. V and J are TRBV6-1 and TRBJ2-6; no clear D. Trimming took off 10 bases at V and 1 base at J, with 14 bases between the two ends. Germline CDR1 reads MNHNS; CDR2 reads SASEGT. The CDR3 runs to 15 residues. CDR3: CATQDPVSGANVLTF. The DNA of the CDR3 is TGTGCCACCCAAGACCCGGTTTCTGGGGCCAACGTCCTGACTTTC.

This clonotype has a handful of counts. This chain connects TRBV20-1 to TRBJ2-3; D unresolved. There are 15 residues in the CDR3. Trimming stripped 3 bases from V and 0 bases from J, with 13 bases between. CDR1 and CDR2 from the germline V gene are DFQATT and SNEGSKA (reference sequence). The DNA for the CDR3 is TGCAGTGCTAGGGAAAATACCGCTAGCACAGATACGCAGTATTTT. Translating it yields CSARENTASTDTQYF.

Ten or more counts support this clonotype. The CDR3 loop reads CASSWAGVSYGYTF. Here the CDR3 DNA reads TGTGCCAGCAGTTGGGCAGGGGTGAGCTATGGCTACACCTTC. The chain couples TRBV6-1 to TRBJ1-2, with D possibly being TRBD1 (6 bases). Germline CDR1 is MNHNS and CDR2 is SASEGT. Trimming took 5 bases from V and 4 from J, leaving 14 bases between them. The CDR3 runs to 14 residues.

The chain joins TRBV12-3 or TRBV12-4 to TRBJ1-5; D is undetermined. V was clipped by 4 bases and J by 2 bases, with 12 bases between them. This CDR3 comprises 15 residues. CDR3 DNA: TGTGCCAGCAGTTCCTATACAGTGGGCAATCAGCCCCAGCATTTT. Translation gives CASSSYTVGNQPQHF.

The chain carries TRBV30 and TRBJ2-2; unclear D gene. Trimming shortened V by 2 bases and J by 5 bases, and 3 bases separated the two germline ends. Germline CDR1 and CDR2: GTSNPN and SVGIG (reference sequence). CDR3 size: 11 residues. CDR3 residues: CAWSQTGELFF. CDR3 DNA: TGTGCCTGGAGTCAAACCGGGGAGCTGTTTTTT.

This chain links TRBV5-6 with TRBJ1-3; D call uncertain. The CDR3 covers 13 residues. V lost 7 bases and J lost 5, with 13 bases in between. In germline, CDR1 is SGHDT, CDR2 YYEEEE. CDR3 region: CASRVRDRNTIYF. The CDR3 coding sequence is TGTGCCAGCCGCGTACGAGACCGAAACACCATATATTTT. The full variable domain, rest sourced from reference TRBV5-6 and TRBJ1-3, is DAGVTQSPTHLIKTRGQQVTLRCSPKSGHDTVSWYQQALGQGPQFIFQYYEEEERQRGNFPDRFSGHQFPNYSSELNVNALLLGDSALYLCASRVRDRNTIYFGEGSWLTVV.

CDR3 protein: CSVGWATGNTIYF. In DNA, the CDR3 is TGCAGCGTTGGCTGGGCCACTGGAAACACCATATATTTT. The chain couples TRBV29-1 to TRBJ1-3; D ambiguous. V dropped 4 bases and J dropped 2 bases, with 9 bases sitting between them. The V gene's germline CDR1 is SQVTM and CDR2 ANQGSEA. This CDR3 comprises 13 residues.

This clonotype came up a few times. V gene TRBV7-2 combines with J gene TRBJ2-1; D call uncertain. Germline lookup yields CDR1 SGHTA and CDR2 FQGNSA. The CDR3 consists of 15 residues. Trimming took off 3 bases at V and 0 bases at J, with 9 bases between the two ends. The CDR3 is CASSFTRSSYNEQFF. In DNA form, the CDR3 reads TGTGCCAGCAGCTTTACACGATCCTCCTACAATGAGCAGTTCTTC. The whole variable domain, filled in from reference TRBV7-2 and TRBJ2-1, reads GAGVSQSPSNKVTEKGKDVELRCDPISGHTALYWYRQSLGQGLEFLIYFQGNSAPDKSGLPSDRFSAERTGGSVSTLTIQRTQQEDSAVYLCASSFTRSSYNEQFFGPGTRLTVL.

The chain couples TRBV5-5 to TRBJ1-1; no clear D gene. Germline V lookup: CDR1 SGHKS, CDR2 YYEKEE (reference sequence). Trimming pared 0 bases from V and 4 bases from J, leaving 13 bases between. This CDR3 is built from 15 residues. The CDR3 DNA sequence: TGTGCCAGCAGCTTGGGGGTCCGCGGGCGCACTGAAGCTTTCTTT. Residues: CASSLGVRGRTEAFF.